The 5 T cell receptor beta chains in this list originate from one sample, sequenced in a study of T cell responses to AZD1222 COVID-19 vaccine. The assay was immunoSEQ multiplex PCR, and TCRdb's table has in-frame clones only and misses some. The sample contains roughly 110,000 clones, about four fifths of which appear only once. This material consisted of peripheral blood, taken on day 0 of AZD1222 vaccination. The receptor set was obtained from an adult in good health.

CDR3 in amino acids: CASTGTSYSYNEQFF. The CDR3 nucleotides are TGTGCCAGCACCGGGACTAGTTACTCCTACAATGAGCAGTTCTTC. The chain recombines TRBV6-5 with TRBJ2-1; 8 bases align to TRBD2. Germline CDR1 is MNHEY and CDR2 is SVGAGI. V dropped 7 bases and J dropped 0; count of bases not matched to a gene: 5. The CDR3 is 15 amino acids.

CDR3 coding DNA: TGTGCCATCAAACCGGGACAGGCGAACACCGGGGAGCTGTTTTTT. The encoded protein is CAIKPGQANTGELFF. The genes are TRBV10-3 and TRBJ2-2, with 8 bases fitting TRBD1. Germline V gene sequence: CDR1 ENHRY, CDR2 SYGVKD. Trimming at V came to 7 bases and at J to 0 bases, leaving 4 bases not matched to a gene. The CDR3 is 15 amino acids.

This clone was observed a single time. V gene TRBV12-3 or TRBV12-4 combines with J gene TRBJ1-5; no clear D. CDR3 length: 13 amino acids. The germline V and J ends were trimmed by 5 bases and 7 bases, with 12 bases remaining between them. In DNA form, the CDR3 reads TGTGCCAGCAGTAATTACGGGAGACAGCCCCAGCATTTT. Translating gives CASSNYGRQPQHF.

Only a few counts were recorded for this clone. V and J are TRBV5-6 and TRBJ2-7, with 12 bases lining up with TRBD1. This CDR3 region has 16 residues. The germline gives CDR1 SGHDT, CDR2 YYEEEE. Trimming at V came to 4 bases and at J to 4 bases, leaving 9 bases not matched to a gene. This CDR3 is CASSKTGTGGVYEQYF. The CDR3 DNA reads TGTGCCAGCAGCAAGACCGGGACAGGGGGCGTTTACGAGCAGTACTTC.

The V gene is TRBV4-2, the J gene TRBJ1-2; D is ambiguous. V was pared by 0 bases and J by 2 bases, with 7 bases between. Looked up from germline, CDR1 is LGHNA and CDR2 is YNFKEQ. This CDR3 has 14 amino acids. This chain's CDR3 is CASSQDTGNYGYTF. The CDR3 DNA sequence: TGTGCCAGCAGCCAAGATACCGGGAACTATGGCTACACCTTC.